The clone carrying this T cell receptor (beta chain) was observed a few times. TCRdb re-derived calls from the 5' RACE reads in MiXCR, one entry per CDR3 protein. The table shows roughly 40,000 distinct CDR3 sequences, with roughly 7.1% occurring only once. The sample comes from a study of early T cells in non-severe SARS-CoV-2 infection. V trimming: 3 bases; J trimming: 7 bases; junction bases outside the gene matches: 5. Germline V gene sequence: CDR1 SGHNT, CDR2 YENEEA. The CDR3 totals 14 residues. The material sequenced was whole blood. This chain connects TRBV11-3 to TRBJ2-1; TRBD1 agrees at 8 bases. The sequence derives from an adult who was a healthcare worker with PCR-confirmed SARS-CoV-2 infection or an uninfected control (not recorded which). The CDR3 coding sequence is TGTGCCAGCAGCTTCGGCGGGGACAGGAATGAGCAGTTCTTC. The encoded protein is CASSFGGDRNEQFF.